This TCR beta chain was profiled in a study of OX40 agonist ivuxolimab in advanced cancers. For the study in its entirety: Ivuxolimab, which targeted the costimulatory receptor OX40 (CD134), was an agonistic, fully human IgG2 monoclonal antibody. Intravenous ivuxolimab was administered to patients every 2 weeks at six dose levels: 0.01, 0.1, 0.3, 1.5, 3 and 10 mg/kg. Of the roughly 52 patients in dose escalation, about 19 had hepatocellular carcinoma, some 15 had melanoma, 9 had renal cell carcinoma and 9 had head and neck cancer. In the dose-escalation cohort, around four fifths of patients were male, and the mean age was roughly 60 years with a range of about 20 to 90. Prior anti-PD-1, anti-PD-L1 or anti-CTLA-4 therapy was permitted, and roughly two fifths of dose-escalation patients had received checkpoint inhibitors. Partial responses were achieved by three dose-escalation patients, of whom one had hepatocellular carcinoma and two had cutaneous melanoma. The point of sequencing TCRbeta in the periphery was to test whether ivuxolimab changed TCR sequence diversity and drove clonal T-cell expansion. The paper reports the monotherapy dose-escalation portion (N of about 47 patients) of the phase I ivuxolimab trial.

Patients with autoimmune disease history or receiving systemic immunosuppression were excluded from the trial. Peripheral blood for TCR sequencing was drawn from every dose cohort at baseline, at cycle 4 day 1 and at cycle 7 day 1. The samples were taken from a phase I, first-in-human, multicenter, open-label dose-escalation trial of ivuxolimab. Adults with locally advanced or metastatic melanoma, renal cell carcinoma, hepatocellular carcinoma or head and neck squamous cell carcinoma were enrolled in the trial. Before TCR sequencing, CD4+ and CD8+ T cells were separately sorted from peripheral blood. A remark on this clone: What this receptor recognizes is not known. Base qualities are not provided; no much larger clone lies one nucleotide away.

For sequencing of the TCRbeta CDR3 region, genomic DNA was extracted from the sorted cells. The immunoSEQ Assay was used for sequencing of TCRbeta CDR3 regions. Not all clones reach the TCRdb copy of this immuneACCESS table, which keeps in-frame sequences only. Checked studies attribute under half of the gap to unresolved V genes and leave the rest unexplained. This sample holds tens of thousands of clones; roughly 86% were observed only once. Over 2.5% of the sample is held by the ten biggest clonotypes. Broader findings and caveats from the paper: Low levels of normalized T-cell clonal expansion were also shown by some nonresponding patients. In the 0.1-3.0 mg/kg groups, partial responders were among the patients with the lowest normalized peripheral clonal expansion, particularly in CD8+ T cells. The antigen specificity of the clonally expanded peripheral T cells was not determined. Clonal expansion of both CD4+ and CD8+ blood T cells was observed from baseline to week 6 at doses 0.1 to 3.0 mg/kg. After ivuxolimab, expanded clones were on average more numerous among CD8+ T cells than among CD4+ T cells.

This receptor was identified in an adult with an advanced solid tumor such as melanoma, head and neck, liver or kidney cancer. The sequences come from CD4+ or CD8+ T cells sorted from blood, collected in a trial of the OX40 agonist ivuxolimab.

The nucleotide sequence is TGCGCCAGCAGCTTGGGGACTAGCGGAAAAGAGACCCAGTACTTC. This gives the protein CASSLGTSGKETQYF. This chain is built from TRBV5-1 and TRBJ2-5; TRBD2 agrees with 10 junctional bases. The cysteine opens and the phenylalanine closes a CDR3 of 15 amino acids. Just CDR3 DNA is preserved here, 45 bases in frame from base 1. From a lookup of the germline V gene, CDR1 and CDR2 are SGHRS and YFSETQ. Compared with germline, V lacks 0 bases and J lacks 3 bases; bases without a gene match: 2. Joined to the reference TRBV5-1 and TRBJ2-5 proteins, this CDR3 gives the full variable domain: KAGVTQTPRYLIKTRGQQVTLSCSPISGHRSVSWYQQTPGQGLQFLFEYFSETQRNKGNFPGRFSGRQFSNSRSEMNVSTLELGDSALYLCASSLGTSGKETQYFGPGTRLLVL.